The 21 T cell receptor beta chains listed next were all sequenced from one sample in a study of shared clonotypes between healthy human individuals. Clones were sequenced by immunoSEQ multiplex PCR, and TCRdb holds only the in-frame ones, with some missing. The sample includes millions of clones, more than 80% of them seen just once. The sample comprised naive CD4+ T cells from PBMCs. Regarding subset: CD45RA+ positively selected. Source of these receptors: a man between 18 and 29 years old in good health. Some clones in this sample may be carry-over from other donors' samples.

CDR3 DNA: TGCAGTGCTAGTTGGCCCCTCGAGCAGTACTTC. It is translated as CSASWPLEQYF. The chain links TRBV20-1 to TRBJ2-5, with no clear D. The closer fit of TRBJ2-7 to the DNA end suggests the J call may be wrong. Germline CDR1 and CDR2: DFQATT and SNEGSKA (reference sequence). The CDR3 spans 11 residues.

This chain uses TRBV29-1 with TRBJ1-2, with unresolved D. CDR3 length: 13 residues. Germline V gives CDR1 SQVTM, CDR2 ANQGSEA. V was clipped by 6 bases and J by 0 bases, with 11 bases between them. CDR3 nucleotide sequence: TGCAGCGTGTCGGAGGTGGCTAACTATGGCTACACCTTC. This encodes CSVSEVANYGYTF. Complete variable domain (other parts from reference TRBV29-1 and TRBJ1-2): SAVISQKPSRDICQRGTSLTIQCQVDSQVTMMFWYRQQPGQSLTLIATANQGSEATYESGFVIDKFPISRPNLTFSTLTVSNMSPEDSSIYLCSVSEVANYGYTFGSGTRLTVV.

J is TRBJ1-2 and V is TRBV28; D call uncertain. Per germline, CDR1 MDHEN and CDR2 SYDVKM. V lost 3 bases and J 1 base, leaving 12 bases between the germline ends. CDR3 length: 15 residues. The CDR3 region has the DNA TGTGCCAGCAGTTTTCAGGTCAGATATAACTATGGCTACACCTTC. Its translation is CASSFQVRYNYGYTF.

The chain employs TRBV5-1 and TRBJ2-7; TRBD1 might be the D (6 bases). This CDR3 spans 15 amino acids. V lost 1 base and J lost 5, with 16 bases in between. Germline-derived CDR1 and CDR2 are SGHRS and YFSETQ. In DNA, the CDR3 is TGCGCCAGCAGCTTGTATCTTTCCAGGGGCCACGAGCAGTACTTC. Protein: CASSLYLSRGHEQYF.

V usage is TRBV30 and J usage is TRBJ1-1; perhaps TRBD1 as D (6 bases). The germline V and J ends were trimmed by 3 bases and 3 bases, with 11 bases remaining between them. Germline CDR1 GTSNPN, CDR2 SVGIG (reference sequence). The CDR3 consists of 13 residues. The DNA for the CDR3 is TGTGCCTGGAGCCAGGGGAGAGACACTGAAGCTTTCTTT. Translation gives CAWSQGRDTEAFF.

The rearrangement joins TRBV9 to TRBJ2-3, with 7 bases matching TRBD2. The CDR3 has 16 amino acids. Per the germline V gene, CDR1 is SGDLS and CDR2 is YYNGEE. Losses at the gene ends were 0 bases for V and 4 bases for J; bases not matched to a gene: 8. The CDR3 is CASSVESTSRPDTQYF. CDR3 bases: TGTGCCAGCAGCGTAGAATCGACTAGCCGCCCAGATACGCAGTATTTT.

J is TRBJ2-2 and V is TRBV11-3, with D unresolved. This CDR3 region has 14 residues. The germline gives CDR1 SGHNT, CDR2 YENEEA. The V and J ends lost 2 bases and 6 bases respectively, with 10 bases between them. This CDR3 reads CASSLYGVSGELFF. Written as DNA, the CDR3 is TGTGCCAGCAGCTTATATGGGGTCTCCGGGGAGCTGTTTTTT.

Concerning this clone: Other DNA sequences of this sample code for an identical CDR3. This chain links TRBV7-2 with TRBJ2-1; 7 nucleotides agree with TRBD2. The CDR3 has 14 amino acids. The J segment lost 6 bases and the V segment lost 0 bases, leaving 2 bases of the junction unmatched. The germline V gene encodes CDR1 SGHTA and CDR2 FQGNSA. The CDR3: CASSLAGGINEQFF. The CDR3 region has the DNA TGTGCCAGCAGCTTAGCGGGAGGGATCAATGAGCAGTTCTTC.

J is TRBJ1-2 and V is TRBV7-2; D remains unclear. The CDR3 totals 18 residues. Germline V gene sequence: CDR1 SGHTA, CDR2 FQGNSA. V lost 1 base and J 1 base, leaving 19 bases between the germline ends. CDR3 in DNA: TGTGCCAGCAGCTTAGGAGGTCCTACAACCTCTCTTAACTATGGCTACACCTTC. Residues: CASSLGGPTTSLNYGYTF.

The J gene is TRBJ1-2, the V gene TRBV29-1, with D perhaps matching TRBD1 (6 bases). Germline CDR1 reads SQVTM; CDR2 reads ANQGSEA. The V end was cut by 5 bases, the J end by 4 bases, with 20 bases between. The CDR3 covers 15 residues. The CDR3 loop is CSVNLGQGLPYGYTF. The DNA for the CDR3 is TGCAGCGTTAACCTGGGACAAGGACTCCCCTATGGCTACACCTTC.

For the CDR3, the DNA is TGCGCCAGCAGCTCTGCTCCGGGACAGGGTCTGGAGACCCAGTACTTC. As protein: CASSSAPGQGLETQYF. The chain is built from TRBV5-1 and TRBJ2-5; TRBD1 agrees at 9 bases. CDR1 and CDR2 from the germline V gene are SGHRS and YFSETQ. V lost 3 bases and J lost 5; bases outside the gene matches: 11. The CDR3 loop spans 16 amino acids.

The rearrangement joins TRBV7-2 to TRBJ2-7; D might be TRBD1 (5 bases). The germline V gene encodes CDR1 SGHTA and CDR2 FQGNSA. This CDR3 comprises 13 residues. V gave up 5 bases and J gave up 5 bases, with 13 bases separating them. This chain's CDR3 is CASSPQGSDEQYF. The CDR3 DNA sequence: TGTGCCAGCAGCCCCCAGGGTTCCGACGAGCAGTACTTC.

As concerns this clone: Other DNA sequences within the sample encode an identical CDR3. The chain recombines TRBV5-1 with TRBJ2-2; no clear D. The CDR3 loop spans 13 amino acids. V shed 0 bases and J shed 4 bases, with 4 bases lying between them. The V gene's germline CDR1 is SGHRS and CDR2 YFSETQ. CDR3 in amino acids: CASSLDITGELFF. The CDR3 nucleotides read TGCGCCAGCAGCTTGGATATCACCGGGGAGCTGTTTTTT.

J is TRBJ1-5 and V is TRBV19; TRBD1 might be the D (5 bases). The V end lost 5 bases, the J end lost 12 bases, and 17 bases lay between the germline ends. The CDR3 consists of 13 residues. Germline V gives CDR1 LNHDA, CDR2 SQIVND (reference sequence). The chain's CDR3 is CASSLRVGGVQHF. The DNA for the CDR3 is TGTGCCAGTAGTTTAAGGGTCGGAGGGGTCCAGCATTTT.

The rearrangement joins TRBV10-3 to TRBJ2-3, with 7 bases lining up with TRBD1. CDR3 length equals 15 residues. Per germline, CDR1 ENHRY and CDR2 SYGVKD. The trim removed 3 bases at V and 1 base at J, leaving 4 bases unmatched. The CDR3 is CAISERGPGTDTQYF. The CDR3 DNA follows: TGTGCCATCAGTGAAAGGGGGCCGGGCACAGATACGCAGTATTTT.

The chain carries TRBV30 and TRBJ2-7; 8 bases are a match to TRBD2. J was trimmed by 2 bases and V by 8 bases; bases with no gene match: 23. Looked up from germline, CDR1 is GTSNPN and CDR2 is SVGIG (reference sequence). The CDR3 sequence is 18 residues long. The CDR3 region has the DNA TGTGCCCATGCGGGGCAGGGGCGTGCGGGAGGTTCCGCCTACGAGCAGTACTTC. Translating gives CAHAGQGRAGGSAYEQYF.

The chain uses TRBV5-1 and TRBJ1-1, with 7 bases matching TRBD1. The CDR3 is 16 residues long. Germline V gene sequence: CDR1 SGHRS, CDR2 YFSETQ. V gave up 4 bases and J gave up 3 bases; unmatched junction bases: 12. The CDR3 sequence: CASSTRQGGTDTEAFF. CDR3 sequence (DNA): TGCGCCAGCAGCACAAGACAGGGAGGGACGGACACTGAAGCTTTCTTT.

The chain couples TRBV6-6 to TRBJ1-1; a possible D gene is TRBD1 (5 bases). Germline V gives CDR1 MNHNY, CDR2 SVGAGI (reference sequence). The CDR3 sequence is 15 residues long. V was trimmed by 5 bases and J by 1 base, leaving 14 bases between them. CDR3: CASSRTRGANTEAFF. The CDR3 DNA reads TGTGCCAGCAGTCGTACGCGGGGCGCGAACACTGAAGCTTTCTTT.

This clone was seen only a few times. The V gene is TRBV30, the J gene TRBJ1-4; possibly TRBD1 for D (6 bases). The CDR3 has 16 residues. Trimming cost V 0 bases and J 1 base, with 12 bases left between them. Looked up from germline, CDR1 is GTSNPN and CDR2 is SVGIG (reference sequence). The chain's CDR3 is CAWSVPGEGTNEKLFF. The CDR3 DNA follows: TGTGCCTGGAGTGTACCAGGGGAGGGAACTAATGAAAAACTGTTTTTT.

The chain carries TRBV27 and TRBJ1-1; maybe TRBD1 (5 bases). The CDR3 is made up of 14 amino acids. Trimming cost V 5 bases and J 1 base, with 11 bases left between them. Germline assignment: CDR1 MNHEY and CDR2 SMNVEV (reference sequence). CDR3 sequence (DNA): TGTGCCAGCAGTAGAAGGGGACGGAACACTGAAGCTTTCTTT. This gives the protein CASSRRGRNTEAFF.

This chain uses TRBV7-2 with TRBJ2-2; D not certain. Germline CDR1 and CDR2: SGHTA and FQGNSA. This CDR3 has 16 amino acids. Trimming took off 1 base at V and 0 bases at J, with 9 bases between the two ends. The CDR3 protein is CASSLVGSPNTGELFF. CDR3 sequence (DNA): TGTGCCAGCAGCTTAGTGGGCAGCCCGAACACCGGGGAGCTGTTTTTT.